Shown below are 14 T cell receptor beta chains from a single sample sequenced in a study of cytomegalovirus exposure and HLA in healthy donors. The study ran its PCR with 60 Vbeta and 13 Jbeta primers. TCRdb's table, derived via immunoSEQ multiplex PCR, lists solely in-frame clones and lacks some. The data show hundreds of thousands of clones, approximately 70% seen once. Sequenced sample: PBMCs. Source of these receptors: a man in his forties in good health and CMV-seropositive.

The chain links TRBV28 to TRBJ1-1; D possibly corresponds to TRBD1 (6 bases). CDR3 length: 15 residues. V was trimmed by 1 base and J by 1 base, leaving 10 bases between them. Germline-derived CDR1 and CDR2 are MDHEN and SYDVKM. The chain's CDR3 is CASSLFSRGNTEAFF. CDR3 in DNA: TGTGCCAGCAGTTTATTTAGCAGGGGGAACACTGAAGCTTTCTTT.

The chain employs TRBV11-2 and TRBJ1-2; possible D gene TRBD1, 6 bases. The germline V gene encodes CDR1 SGHAT and CDR2 FQNNGV. Deletions cut 7 bases from V and 8 bases from J, with 17 bases between. This CDR3 contains 13 residues. The CDR3 loop reads CASTPPGALGYTF. Here the CDR3 DNA reads TGTGCCAGCACTCCACCAGGGGCGTTGGGCTACACCTTC.

The V gene is TRBV27, the J gene TRBJ1-4, with 9 bases that match TRBD1. The CDR3 spans 16 residues. J gave up 7 bases and V 9 bases, and 15 bases lay outside the gene matches. Germline lookup yields CDR1 MNHEY and CDR2 SMNVEV (reference sequence). The CDR3 reads CASREWPGQGREKLFF. As DNA, the CDR3 is TGTGCCAGTAGAGAATGGCCGGGACAGGGACGTGAAAAACTGTTTTTT. The full variable domain, completed using reference TRBV27 and TRBJ1-4, is EAQVTQNPRYLITVTGKKLTVTCSQNMNHEYMSWYRQDPGLGLRQIYYSMNVEVTDKGDVPEGYKVSRKEKRNFPLILESPSPNQTSLYFCASREWPGQGREKLFFGSGTQLSVL.

The chain has TRBV6-5 and TRBJ1-2; a weak D match, TRBD1 (6 bases). Germline values: CDR1 MNHEY, CDR2 SVGAGI. V was shortened by 6 bases and J by 1 base, with 12 bases between the two germline ends. This CDR3 is built from 14 residues. The CDR3 protein is CASRRGLDNYGYTF. The CDR3 DNA sequence: TGTGCCAGCAGGAGGGGGTTAGATAACTATGGCTACACCTTC.

The CDR3 nucleotides read TGTGCCAGCTCACCCGTGCGGGGAGAGACCCAGTACTTC. This codes for CASSPVRGETQYF. The chain is built from TRBV18 and TRBJ2-5, with D possibly TRBD2 on 6 matching bases. This CDR3 is built from 13 residues. In germline, CDR1 is KGHSH, CDR2 LQKENI. V was trimmed by 3 bases and J by 4 bases, leaving 9 bases between them.

This chain joins TRBV19 and TRBJ1-2, with D unresolved. The germline gives CDR1 LNHDA, CDR2 SQIVND (reference sequence). V shed 5 bases and J shed 4 bases, with 14 bases lying between them. The CDR3 runs 14 residues. The CDR3 region has the DNA TGTGCCAGTAGTTTTTCCTCGGTTGTCTATGGCTACACCTTC. This codes for CASSFSSVVYGYTF.

V gene TRBV4-1 combines with J gene TRBJ1-1; tentatively, D is TRBD1 (6 bases). CDR3 length: 15 amino acids. Trimming cost V 0 bases and J 1 base, with 9 bases left between them. The germline CDR1 and CDR2 sequences are MGHRA and YSYEKL. CDR3 nucleotides: TGCGCCAGCAGCCAAGATACAGGGTCGAACACTGAAGCTTTCTTT. Protein product: CASSQDTGSNTEAFF.

V and J are TRBV7-8 and TRBJ1-5, with D uncertain. The germline V gene encodes CDR1 SGHVS and CDR2 FQNEAQ. With 5 bases removed from V and 9 bases from J, the gap between germline ends came to 14 bases. The CDR3 contains 13 residues. The CDR3: CASSQAPLGPQHF. DNA of the CDR3: TGTGCCAGCAGCCAAGCCCCCCTTGGGCCCCAGCATTTT.

This clone was seen more than once but under ten times. The genes are TRBV10-3 and TRBJ2-1; 9 bases agree with TRBD1. V gave up 8 bases and J gave up 5 bases; unmatched junction bases: 7. Germline CDR1 reads ENHRY; CDR2 reads SYGVKD. This CDR3 region has 14 residues. CDR3 sequence: CAIHGGTGNNEQFF. For the CDR3, the DNA is TGTGCCATCCATGGGGGGACAGGGAACAATGAGCAGTTCTTC.

J is TRBJ2-7 and V is TRBV6-5; tentative D call: TRBD1 (6 bases). The CDR3 loop spans 14 amino acids. Germline V gene lookup returns CDR1 MNHEY and CDR2 SVGAGI. V was shortened by 7 bases and J by 3 bases, with 16 bases between the two germline ends. This chain's CDR3 is CASTERQGIYEQYF. CDR3 nucleotides: TGTGCCAGCACCGAGCGCCAGGGGATCTACGAGCAGTACTTC.

This chain connects TRBV15 to TRBJ1-2; 7 nucleotides match TRBD1. V shed 5 bases and J 9 bases; nucleotides not matched to a gene: 6. This CDR3 is 12 amino acids long. CDR1 is LNHNV and CDR2 is YYDKDF in the germline V gene (reference sequence). The CDR3 bases are TGTGCCACCAGCTTCAACAGGGGAAGCTACACCTTC. Translating gives CATSFNRGSYTF. Variable domain in full (rest from reference TRBV15 and TRBJ1-2): DAMVIQNPRYQVTQFGKPVTLSCSQTLNHNVMYWYQQKSSQAPKLLFHYYDKDFNNEADTPDNFQSRRPNTSFCFLDIRSPGLGDTAMYLCATSFNRGSYTFGSGTRLTVV.

The chain recombines TRBV7-8 with TRBJ2-7, with TRBD1 identical over 8 bases. Germline assignment: CDR1 SGHVS and CDR2 FQNEAQ. V lost 3 bases, J lost 5 bases, and 12 bases stayed unmatched. This CDR3 has 16 residues. CDR3 nucleotide sequence: TGTGCCAGCAGCTTCACCCTTGGACAGGGAGACGACGAGCAGTACTTC. It is translated as CASSFTLGQGDDEQYF. Drawing the rest from reference TRBV7-8 and TRBJ2-7, the complete variable domain is GAGVSQSPRYKVAKRGQDVALRCDPISGHVSLFWYQQALGQGPEFLTYFQNEAQLDKSGLPSDRFFAERPEGSVSTLKIQRTQQEDSAVYLCASSFTLGQGDDEQYFGPGTRLTVT.

This sequence joins TRBV4-2 and TRBJ2-5; D is perhaps TRBD1 (6 bases). The CDR3 is made up of 17 amino acids. Germline CDR1 is LGHNA and CDR2 is YNFKEQ. Trimming removed 3 bases from V and 5 bases from J, with 22 bases in between. CDR3 DNA sequence: TGTGCCAGCAGCCAGGCCGGGACAAGGGGATCCGGGGAGACCCAGTACTTC. This encodes CASSQAGTRGSGETQYF.

The genes are TRBV5-4 and TRBJ1-2; 7 bases line up with TRBD1. V gave up 0 bases and J gave up 4 bases; unmatched junction bases: 6. The CDR3 runs to 15 residues. Germline CDR1 is SGHNT and CDR2 is YYREEE (reference sequence). CDR3 nucleotide sequence: TGTGCCAGCAGCTTGGTCTCAGGGGGTAGCTATGGCTACACCTTC. Translation: CASSLVSGGSYGYTF.